This T cell receptor (beta chain) was captured in a study of blood T cells in healthy people across ages. Study details: About one barcoded beta molecule per two T cells was the capture yield of template switching.

Overall study results and limits: Per million T cells, TCR beta diversity dropped roughly linearly as age increased.

The individuals who served as donors were healthy Caucasians living in Russia, aged roughly 6 to 100. A second about 7 to 12 cycle PCR used barcoded and J-beta primers. Each cDNA molecule carried a tag from a template-switch adaptor that contained 12 random nucleotides. Using its own MiXCR run on the 5' RACE reads, TCRdb lists one record per CDR3 protein. The table has around 1,100,000 distinct CDR3 sequences, roughly two fifths seen once. This clonotype was detected once. Its antigen is as yet unknown. This CDR3 is 13 amino acids long. Germline V gene lookup returns CDR1 SGHTA and CDR2 FQGNSA. The ends were cut back, 5 bases at V and 4 bases at J, with 9 bases in the middle.

This TCR derives from a man aged 18 to 30 in good health. The sequencing sample was made of blood. The V and J genes are TRBV7-2 and TRBJ2-1; no firm D call. This CDR3 reads CASSVDPYNEQFF. As DNA, the CDR3 is TGTGCCAGCAGCGTAGACCCTTACAATGAGCAGTTCTTC.